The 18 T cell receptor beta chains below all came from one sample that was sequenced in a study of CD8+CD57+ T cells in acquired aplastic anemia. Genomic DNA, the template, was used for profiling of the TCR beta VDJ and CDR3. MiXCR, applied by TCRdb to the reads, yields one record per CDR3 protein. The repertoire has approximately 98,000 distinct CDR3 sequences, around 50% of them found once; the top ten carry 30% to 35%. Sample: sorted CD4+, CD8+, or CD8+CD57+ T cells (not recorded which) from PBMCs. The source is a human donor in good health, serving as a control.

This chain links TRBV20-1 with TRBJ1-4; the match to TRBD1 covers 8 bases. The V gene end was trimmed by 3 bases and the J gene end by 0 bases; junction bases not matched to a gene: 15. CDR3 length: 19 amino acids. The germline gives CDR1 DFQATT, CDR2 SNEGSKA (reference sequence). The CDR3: CSASRDRGGVWTTNEKLFF. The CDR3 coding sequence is TGCAGTGCTAGTCGCGACAGGGGAGGGGTTTGGACAACTAATGAAAAACTGTTTTTT.

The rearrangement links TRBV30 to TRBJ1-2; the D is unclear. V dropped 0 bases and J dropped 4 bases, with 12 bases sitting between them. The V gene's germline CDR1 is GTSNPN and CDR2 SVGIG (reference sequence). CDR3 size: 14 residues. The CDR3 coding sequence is TGTGCCTGGAGTGTAGTAGCTAGAAGCTATGGCTACACCTTC. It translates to CAWSVVARSYGYTF. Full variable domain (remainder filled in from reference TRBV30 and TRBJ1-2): SQTIHQWPATLVQPVGSPLSLECTVEGTSNPNLYWYRQAAGRGLQLLFYSVGIGQISSEVPQNLSASRPQDRQFILSSKKLLLSDSGFYLCAWSVVARSYGYTFGSGTRLTVV.

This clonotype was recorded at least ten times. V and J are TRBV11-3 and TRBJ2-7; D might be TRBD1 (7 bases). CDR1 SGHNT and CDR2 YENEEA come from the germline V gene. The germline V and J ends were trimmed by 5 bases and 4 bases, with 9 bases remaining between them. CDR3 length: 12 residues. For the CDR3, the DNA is TGTGCCAGCAGCCAGGGGGGATACGAGCAGTACTTC. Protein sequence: CASSQGGYEQYF.

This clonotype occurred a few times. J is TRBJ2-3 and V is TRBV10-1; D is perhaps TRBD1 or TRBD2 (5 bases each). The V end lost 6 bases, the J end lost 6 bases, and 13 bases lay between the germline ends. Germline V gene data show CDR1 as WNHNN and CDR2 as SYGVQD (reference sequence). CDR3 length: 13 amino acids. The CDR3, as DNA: TGCGCCAGCAGCGCTGGGACGCCGGATACGCAGTATTTT. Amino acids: CASSAGTPDTQYF.

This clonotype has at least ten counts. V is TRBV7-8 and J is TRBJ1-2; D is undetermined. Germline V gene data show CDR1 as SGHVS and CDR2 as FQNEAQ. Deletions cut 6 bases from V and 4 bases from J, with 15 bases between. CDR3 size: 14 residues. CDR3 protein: CASRAGMTGYGYTF. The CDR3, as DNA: TGTGCCAGCAGGGCCGGAATGACCGGCTATGGCTACACCTTC.

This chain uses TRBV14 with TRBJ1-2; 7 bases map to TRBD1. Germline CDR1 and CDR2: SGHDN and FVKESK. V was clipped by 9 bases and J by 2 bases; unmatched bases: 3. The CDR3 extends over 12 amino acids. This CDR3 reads CASSRGNYGYTF. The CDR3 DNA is TGTGCCAGTTCCAGGGGGAACTATGGCTACACCTTC.

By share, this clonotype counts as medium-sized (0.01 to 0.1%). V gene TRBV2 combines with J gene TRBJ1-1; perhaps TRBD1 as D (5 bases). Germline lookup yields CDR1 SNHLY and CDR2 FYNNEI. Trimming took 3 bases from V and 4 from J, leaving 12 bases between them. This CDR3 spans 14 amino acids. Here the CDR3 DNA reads TGTGCCAGCAGTGATGCCCCGCAGGGCACTGAAGCTTTCTTT. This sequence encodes CASSDAPQGTEAFF.

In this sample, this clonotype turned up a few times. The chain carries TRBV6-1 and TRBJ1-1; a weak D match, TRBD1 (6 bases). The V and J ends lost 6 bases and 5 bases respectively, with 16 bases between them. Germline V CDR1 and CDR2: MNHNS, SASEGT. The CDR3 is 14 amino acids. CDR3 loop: CASRTRGGGTEAFF. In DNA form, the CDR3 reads TGTGCCAGCAGAACCAGAGGGGGAGGGACTGAAGCTTTCTTT.

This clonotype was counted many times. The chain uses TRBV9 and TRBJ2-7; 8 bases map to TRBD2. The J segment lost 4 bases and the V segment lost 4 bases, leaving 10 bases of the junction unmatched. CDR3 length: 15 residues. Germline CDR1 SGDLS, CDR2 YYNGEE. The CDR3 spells CASSPDGLAAYEQYF. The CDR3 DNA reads TGTGCCAGCAGCCCAGACGGACTAGCAGCGTACGAGCAGTACTTC.

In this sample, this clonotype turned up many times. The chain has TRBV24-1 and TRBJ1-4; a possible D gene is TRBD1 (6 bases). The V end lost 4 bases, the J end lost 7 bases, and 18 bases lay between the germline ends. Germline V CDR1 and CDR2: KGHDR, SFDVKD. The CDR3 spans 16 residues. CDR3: CATSDGTPFDGEKLFF. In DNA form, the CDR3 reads TGTGCCACCAGTGACGGGACACCTTTTGACGGTGAAAAACTGTTTTTT.

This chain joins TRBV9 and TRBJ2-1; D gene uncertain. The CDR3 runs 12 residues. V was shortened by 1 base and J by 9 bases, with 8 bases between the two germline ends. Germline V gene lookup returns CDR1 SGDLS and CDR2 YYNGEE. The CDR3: CASSVSGVEQFF. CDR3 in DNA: TGTGCCAGCAGCGTATCGGGCGTTGAGCAGTTCTTC.

The CDR3 DNA reads as TGTGCCAGCAGCTCCTCCGAGAGGGCCTTGAACACTGAAGCTTTCTTT. It yields the protein CASSSSERALNTEAFF. The J gene is TRBJ1-1, the V gene TRBV11-1; D is unresolved. This CDR3 is 16 amino acids long. CDR1 and CDR2 from the germline V gene are SGHAT and FQDESV (reference sequence). Trimming shortened V by 4 bases and J by 0 bases, and 15 bases separated the two germline ends.

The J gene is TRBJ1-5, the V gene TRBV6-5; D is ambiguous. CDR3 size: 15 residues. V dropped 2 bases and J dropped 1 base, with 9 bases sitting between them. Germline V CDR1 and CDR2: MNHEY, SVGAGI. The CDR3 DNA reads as TGTGCCAGCAGTTACAGTGGCCTAAGCAATCAGCCCCAGCATTTT. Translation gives CASSYSGLSNQPQHF.

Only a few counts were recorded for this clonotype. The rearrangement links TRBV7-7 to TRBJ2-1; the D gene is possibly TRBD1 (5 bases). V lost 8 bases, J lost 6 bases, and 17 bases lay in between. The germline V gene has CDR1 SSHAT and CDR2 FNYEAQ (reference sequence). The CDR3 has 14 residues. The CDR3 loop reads CASGLGHPPNEQFF. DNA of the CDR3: TGTGCCAGCGGCCTAGGACACCCACCCAATGAGCAGTTCTTC.

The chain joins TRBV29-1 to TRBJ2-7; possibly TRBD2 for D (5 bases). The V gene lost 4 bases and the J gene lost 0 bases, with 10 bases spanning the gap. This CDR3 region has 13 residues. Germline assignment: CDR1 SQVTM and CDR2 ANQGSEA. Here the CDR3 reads CSVVIGDSYEQYF. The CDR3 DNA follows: TGCAGCGTTGTAATCGGGGACTCCTACGAGCAGTACTTC.

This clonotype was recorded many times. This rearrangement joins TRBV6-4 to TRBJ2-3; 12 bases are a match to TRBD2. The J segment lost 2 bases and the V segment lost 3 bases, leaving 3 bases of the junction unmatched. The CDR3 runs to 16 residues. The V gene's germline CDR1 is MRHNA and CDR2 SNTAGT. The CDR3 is CASSEASGGATDTQYF. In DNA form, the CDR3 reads TGTGCCAGCAGTGAGGCTAGCGGGGGGGCCACAGATACGCAGTATTTT.

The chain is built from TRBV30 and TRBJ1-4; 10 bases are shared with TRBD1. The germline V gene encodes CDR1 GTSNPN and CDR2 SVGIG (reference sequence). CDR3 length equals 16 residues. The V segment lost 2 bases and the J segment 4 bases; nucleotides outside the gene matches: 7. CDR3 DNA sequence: TGTGCCTGGAGTCGGGACAGGGGAACCCATAATGAAAAACTGTTTTTT. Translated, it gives CAWSRDRGTHNEKLFF.

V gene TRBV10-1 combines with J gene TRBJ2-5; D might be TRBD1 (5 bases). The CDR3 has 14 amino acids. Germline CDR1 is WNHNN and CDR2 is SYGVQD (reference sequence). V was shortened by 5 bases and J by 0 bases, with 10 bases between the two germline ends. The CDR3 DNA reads TGCGCCAGCAGTTTGGGGCTAAACCAAGAGACCCAGTACTTC. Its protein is CASSLGLNQETQYF.